Following are 18 T cell receptor beta chains from one sample sequenced in a study of cytomegalovirus exposure and HLA in healthy donors. The study ran its PCR with 60 Vbeta and 13 Jbeta primers. Profiled with immunoSEQ multiplex PCR; TCRdb holds only in-frame clones, not every one. This sample has roughly 150,000 clones, with more than 70% found just once. Sequencing used PBMCs. These receptors were obtained from a man aged 18-30 years in good health and CMV-seropositive.

This rearrangement joins TRBV29-1 to TRBJ2-5; tentatively, D is TRBD1 (6 bases). Germline CDR1 reads SQVTM; CDR2 reads ANQGSEA. The CDR3 spans 14 residues. Trimming pared 6 bases from V and 1 base from J, leaving 15 bases between. The CDR3 coding sequence is TGCAGCGTCTCCGGGACACCTGGCCAAGAGACCCAGTACTTC. Protein product: CSVSGTPGQETQYF.

This chain uses TRBV7-9 with TRBJ2-7, with 12 bases that match TRBD1. V trimming: 3 bases; J trimming: 4 bases; junction bases outside the gene matches: 4. Germline V lookup: CDR1 SEHNR, CDR2 FQNEAQ (reference sequence). This CDR3 spans 15 amino acids. The CDR3 sequence: CASSLGQGAIYEQYF. The CDR3 region has the DNA TGTGCCAGCAGCTTGGGACAGGGGGCGATATACGAGCAGTACTTC.

The chain is built from TRBV10-3 and TRBJ2-7; tentative D call: TRBD2 (6 bases). The V gene lost 6 bases and the J gene lost 6 bases, with 24 bases spanning the gap. Per germline, CDR1 ENHRY and CDR2 SYGVKD. The CDR3 covers 16 residues. DNA of the CDR3: TGTGCCATCAGCGCCGGGGCCGGGACTTCCCCCAGCGAGCAGTACTTC. Amino acid sequence: CAISAGAGTSPSEQYF.

CDR3 loop: CSAREYSEQFF. CDR3 DNA sequence: TGCAGTGCTAGAGAGTATAGTGAGCAGTTCTTC. The chain employs TRBV20-1 and TRBJ2-1, with unresolved D. The CDR3 length is 11 residues. Germline CDR1 is DFQATT and CDR2 is SNEGSKA (reference sequence). Trimming removed 0 bases from V and 9 bases from J, with 6 bases in between.

Remarks on this clone: The junction does not match germline at one end; this may be a read error. V and J are TRBV7-7 and TRBJ2-5; unclear D gene. This CDR3 has 12 amino acids. Germline V gene sequence: CDR1 SSHAT, CDR2 FNYEAQ (reference sequence). The CDR3 DNA sequence: TGTGCTAGCAGCGCAGGTCAAGAGACCCAGTACTTC. It codes for CASSAGQETQYF.

This chain joins TRBV13 and TRBJ2-1, with TRBD2 identical over 11 bases. This CDR3 is built from 16 residues. V lost 3 bases and J lost 4; bases outside the gene matches: 5. Looked up from germline, CDR1 is PRHDT and CDR2 is FYEKMQ (reference sequence). The CDR3 region has the DNA TGTGCCAGCAGCTTCGCTCGACTAGCGGGATACAATGAGCAGTTCTTC. It yields the protein CASSFARLAGYNEQFF.

V is TRBV28 and J is TRBJ2-1; 10 positions match TRBD2. V lost 3 bases to trimming and J lost 6 bases; unmatched junction nucleotides: 5. The CDR3 contains 15 residues. Germline CDR1 reads MDHEN; CDR2 reads SYDVKM. The CDR3 loop is CASSFIASGSNEQFF. CDR3 DNA sequence: TGTGCCAGCAGTTTTATAGCTAGCGGGAGCAATGAGCAGTTCTTC.

The sample holds a few counts of this clone. This chain links TRBV6-5 with TRBJ2-7; maybe TRBD1 (5 bases). Germline V lookup: CDR1 MNHEY, CDR2 SVGAGI. Trimming removed 6 bases at V and 0 bases at J, with 12 bases between. CDR3 length: 14 amino acids. CDR3 nucleotides: TGTGCCAGCAGAAGGGGTTTCAGCTCCTACGAGCAGTACTTC. Its protein is CASRRGFSSYEQYF.

The chain carries TRBV5-8 and TRBJ2-1; 8 nucleotides match TRBD1. CDR3 length equals 15 residues. Germline assignment: CDR1 SGHTS and CDR2 YDEGEE. Trimming at V came to 4 bases and at J to 6 bases, leaving 9 bases not matched to a gene. This chain's CDR3 is CASSDRTGFRNEQFF. CDR3 nucleotides: TGTGCCAGCAGCGACCGGACAGGGTTCCGCAATGAGCAGTTCTTC.

With regard to this clone: Sequence at one end of the junction differs from germline and may be a read error. The chain couples TRBV11-1 to TRBJ2-3; tentatively, D is TRBD2 (6 bases). Per the germline V gene, CDR1 is SGHAT and CDR2 is FQDESV (reference sequence). The CDR3 has 14 residues. Written as DNA, the CDR3 is TGTGCCAGCAGCCTAGCGTCGAGCACAGATACGCAGTATTTT. This codes for CASSLASSTDTQYF.

The chain combines TRBV28 with TRBJ1-1; D not resolved. Trimming stripped 3 bases from V and 4 bases from J, with 6 bases between. Germline loops: CDR1 MDHEN, CDR2 SYDVKM. The CDR3 covers 12 residues. The CDR3 nucleotides are TGTGCCAGCAGTTTGATCAGCACTGAAGCTTTCTTT. It encodes CASSLISTEAFF.

The chain combines TRBV29-1 with TRBJ1-1, with TRBD1 matching over 8 bases. The J segment lost 4 bases and the V segment lost 4 bases, leaving 5 bases of the junction unmatched. Germline-derived CDR1 and CDR2 are SQVTM and ANQGSEA. The CDR3 is made up of 13 amino acids. CDR3 in DNA: TGCAGCGTTGCCGCGACAGGGGCCACTGAAGCTTTCTTT. Its protein product is CSVAATGATEAFF.

This chain uses TRBV27 with TRBJ2-7, with D tentatively TRBD1 (6 bases). Germline CDR1 reads MNHEY; CDR2 reads SMNVEV (reference sequence). CDR3 length: 12 amino acids. V gave up 6 bases and J gave up 5 bases, with 11 bases separating them. In DNA form, the CDR3 reads TGTGCCAGCAGCAGGGGTACCCACGAGCAGTACTTC. It translates to CASSRGTHEQYF.

The genes are TRBV6-5 and TRBJ2-7; 11 positions agree with TRBD1. Per germline, CDR1 MNHEY and CDR2 SVGAGI. V was clipped by 0 bases and J by 2 bases; unmatched bases: 3. This CDR3 has 16 residues. CDR3 loop: CASSYSRGQGAYEQYF. The CDR3 nucleotides are TGTGCCAGCAGTTACTCGAGGGGACAGGGGGCCTACGAGCAGTACTTC.

This clone was seen a single time. The V call is TRBV11-2, the J call TRBJ2-5; D is perhaps TRBD2 (5 bases). The CDR3 covers 14 residues. The germline V gene encodes CDR1 SGHAT and CDR2 FQNNGV. The V and J ends lost 5 bases and 5 bases respectively, with 15 bases between them. CDR3 in amino acids: CASSRGPSSETQYF. The CDR3 nucleotides are TGTGCCAGCAGCCGTGGGCCTAGCTCTGAGACCCAGTACTTC.

The chain has TRBV30 and TRBJ2-6; D unclear. The CDR3 has 15 amino acids. Germline assignment: CDR1 GTSNPN and CDR2 SVGIG (reference sequence). The germline V and J ends were trimmed by 3 bases and 0 bases, with 9 bases remaining between them. The CDR3 loop reads CAWRGTSSGANVLTF. The CDR3 region has the DNA TGTGCCTGGAGGGGCACCAGCTCTGGGGCCAACGTCCTGACTTTC.

This chain connects TRBV27 to TRBJ2-6; 11 bases line up with TRBD1. The V and J ends lost 5 bases and 0 bases, in that order; junction bases with no gene match: 12. This CDR3 is 20 amino acids long. CDR1 and CDR2 from the germline V gene are MNHEY and SMNVEV (reference sequence). The DNA for the CDR3 is TGTGCCAGCAGTCCCCAAGGCTCCGGGACAGGGGGCTCTGGGGCCAACGTCCTGACTTTC. This sequence encodes CASSPQGSGTGGSGANVLTF.

This sequence joins TRBV10-3 and TRBJ1-1, with D unclear. There are 14 residues in the CDR3. The V end lost 10 bases, the J end lost 4 bases, and 19 bases lay between the germline ends. Germline V CDR1 and CDR2: ENHRY, SYGVKD. The CDR3 spells CATTPSSMTTEAFF. The DNA for the CDR3 is TGTGCCACTACCCCTAGCAGCATGACCACTGAAGCTTTCTTT.